Listed below are T cell receptor beta chains from one sample, sequenced in a study of cytomegalovirus exposure and HLA in healthy donors. TCRdb's copy holds only in-frame clones and misses some; the assay was immunoSEQ multiplex PCR. In the table there are around 140,000 clones, 78% of which are singletons. Material for sequencing was PBMCs. These receptors all come from a young woman in good health and CMV-seronegative. Each CDR3 is given with its conserved first and last residue. A D gene is named only where the DNA matches it firmly. Rows give clone size only sometimes, using once, few, many, or a class for an expanded clone.

>TRBJ1-5|-|13|-|TRBV19
CASSINGNQPQHF
TGTGCCAGTAGTATTAATGGCAATCAGCCCCAGCATTTT
>TRBJ2-5|TRBD2|13|-|TRBV5-4
CASSTLTSETQYF
TGTGCCAGCAGCACCCTGACTAGCGAGACCCAGTACTTC
>TRBJ1-4|-|15|-|TRBV5-4
CASRKSGVTNEKLFF
TGTGCCAGCAGAAAATCAGGGGTTACTAATGAAAAACTGTTTTTT
>TRBJ2-7|-|13|-|TRBV30
CAWSAERRGEQYF
TGTGCCTGGAGTGCAGAGAGAAGGGGCGAGCAGTACTTC
>TRBJ1-4|TRBD1|14|-|TRBV30
CACSPGGMGEKLFF
TGTGCCTGTTCCCCAGGGGGAATGGGAGAAAAACTGTTTTTT
>TRBJ2-7|TRBD1|16|-|TRBV15
CATSRHGAGGRNEQYF
TGTGCCACCAGCAGACATGGGGCAGGGGGCAGGAACGAGCAGTACTTC
>TRBJ2-1|TRBD1|13|-|TRBV6-4
CASSGDRGGEQFF
TGTGCCAGCAGTGGCGACAGGGGCGGTGAGCAGTTCTTC
>TRBJ2-2|TRBD2|16|-|TRBV2
CASRKGLAGFTGELFF
TGTGCCAGCAGGAAAGGACTAGCGGGATTCACCGGGGAGCTGTTTTTT
>TRBJ2-7|TRBD1|17|-|TRBV15
CATSRDPFWTGDYEQYF
TGTGCCACCAGCAGAGACCCCTTTTGGACAGGGGACTACGAGCAGTACTTC
>TRBJ1-2|TRBD1|11|-|TRBV20-1
CSGPRGDGYTF
TGCAGTGGGCCCAGGGGGGACGGCTACACCTTC
>TRBJ1-5|-|14|-|TRBV7-8
CASSLAQTWQPQHF
TGTGCCAGCAGCTTAGCCCAGACTTGGCAGCCCCAGCATTTT
>TRBJ1-4|TRBD1|16|once|TRBV6-5
CASSYSRRGLTEKLFF
TGTGCCAGCAGTTACTCGAGGAGGGGGCTTACTGAAAAACTGTTTTTT
>TRBJ1-5|-|15|-|TRBV19
CASSMIGGEDQPQHF
TGTGCCAGTAGTATGATTGGGGGGGAGGATCAGCCCCAGCATTTT
>TRBJ2-2|-|15|-|TRBV4-1
CASSQEKQNTGELFF
TGCGCCAGCAGCCAAGAAAAGCAGAACACCGGGGAGCTGTTTTTT
>TRBJ1-2|TRBD1|14|-|TRBV6-1
CAIFSRDREDGYTF
TGTGCCATCTTCTCCCGGGACAGGGAGGATGGCTACACCTTC
>TRBJ2-5|TRBD2|14|-|TRBV27
CASSFLAAQETQYF
TGTGCCAGCAGTTTCCTAGCGGCGCAAGAGACCCAGTACTTC
>TRBJ2-5|TRBD2|14|once|TRBV5-1
CASSALAGDLTQYF
TGCGCCAGCAGCGCACTAGCGGGGGACCTGACCCAGTACTTC
>TRBJ2-2|-|13|-|TRBV5-4
CASRRANTGELFF
TGTGCCAGCAGGAGAGCGAACACCGGGGAGCTGTTTTTT
>TRBJ2-3|-|16|-|TRBV5-4
CASSFQRGGGTDTQYF
TGTGCCAGCAGCTTTCAGAGGGGCGGGGGCACAGATACGCAGTATTTT
>TRBJ2-7|TRBD1|14|-|TRBV7-2
CASSANRGSYEQYF
TGTGCCAGCAGCGCAAACAGGGGCTCCTACGAGCAGTACTTC
>TRBJ1-1|-|14|few|TRBV30
CAWSVRRMNTEAFF
TGTGCCTGGAGTGTACGCAGGATGAACACTGAAGCTTTCTTT
>TRBJ2-1|TRBD2|18|-|TRBV15
CATSRDPSGRIKRNEQFF
TGTGCCACCAGCAGAGATCCTAGCGGGAGAATAAAGAGGAATGAGCAGTTCTTC
>TRBJ1-5|-|14|-|TRBV4-2
CASSAQGSNQPQHF
TGTGCCAGCAGCGCACAGGGAAGCAATCAGCCCCAGCATTTT
>TRBJ2-5|TRBD1|14|-|TRBV18
CASSKGQAQETQYF
TGTGCCAGCTCAAAGGGACAGGCTCAAGAGACCCAGTACTTC
>TRBJ1-5|-|14|few|TRBV6-6
CATESAGNNQPQHF
TGTGCCACTGAGAGCGCAGGGAATAATCAGCCCCAGCATTTT
>TRBJ2-7|TRBD2|13|-|TRBV29-1
CSVVRAGGYEQYF
TGCAGCGTTGTGAGAGCGGGAGGCTACGAGCAGTACTTC
>TRBJ1-1|-|12|-|TRBV5-6
CASSLGGVRAFF
TGTGCCAGCAGCTTGGGGGGGGTCAGAGCTTTCTTT
>TRBJ2-7|TRBD1|12|-|TRBV7-2
CASGDSITEQYF
TGTGCCAGCGGGGACAGTATAACCGAGCAGTACTTC
>TRBJ1-1|-|17|once|TRBV7-8
CASSSAAEGGMNTEAFF
TGTGCCAGCAGCTCAGCGGCCGAGGGGGGGATGAACACTGAAGCTTTCTTT
>TRBJ2-7|-|13|-|TRBV6-4
CASPWANSYEQYF
TGTGCCAGCCCTTGGGCCAATTCCTACGAGCAGTACTTC
>TRBJ2-5|-|12|-|TRBV27
CASSLRGGTQYF
TGTGCCAGCAGTTTACGAGGGGGGACCCAGTACTTC
>TRBJ1-5|TRBD1|16|-|TRBV18
CASSDDRGYSNQPQHF
TGTGCCAGCTCAGACGACAGGGGGTATAGCAATCAGCCCCAGCATTTT
>TRBJ1-2|TRBD1|17|-|TRBV29-1
CSVRLRDRVEGNYGYTF
TGCAGCGTACGGCTCCGGGACAGGGTAGAGGGTAACTATGGCTACACCTTC
>TRBJ2-2|-|15|-|TRBV6-5
CASSYSGSGTGELFF
TGTGCCAGCAGTTACTCGGGCAGTGGCACCGGGGAGCTGTTTTTT
>TRBJ2-1|TRBD2|16|-|TRBV7-9
CASSQGTSGSYNEQFF
TGTGCCAGCAGCCAAGGCACTAGCGGCTCCTACAATGAGCAGTTCTTC
>TRBJ1-2|-|17|-|TRBV12-5
CASGRGGGDTSVGGYTF
TGTGCTAGTGGCCGCGGGGGAGGGGACACCTCAGTTGGTGGCTACACCTTC
>TRBJ1-1|-|15|-|TRBV6-1
CASKVGQGMNAEAFF
TGTGCCAGCAAGGTTGGGCAGGGCATGAACGCTGAAGCTTTCTTT
>TRBJ1-1|-|14|-|TRBV5-5
CASYPAGENTEAFF
TGTGCCAGCTACCCCGCAGGGGAGAACACTGAAGCTTTCTTT
>TRBJ2-1|TRBD2|16|once|TRBV5-1
CASSLDQRGSYNEQFF
TGCGCCAGCAGCTTGGATCAGCGGGGCTCCTACAATGAGCAGTTCTTC
>TRBJ1-1|-|13|-|TRBV30
CAWSMTANTEAFF
TGTGCCTGGAGTATGACAGCGAACACTGAAGCTTTCTTT
>TRBJ2-2|-|15|-|TRBV30
CAWRGAGGNTGELFF
TGTGCCTGGCGGGGGGCGGGTGGGAACACCGGGGAGCTGTTTTTT
>TRBJ1-1|TRBD1|13|once|TRBV7-2
CASSLAGTEKAFF
TGTGCCAGCAGCTTAGCCGGGACAGAAAAAGCTTTCTTT
>TRBJ2-1|TRBD2|16|-|TRBV19
CASSLSSGRAKNEQFF
TGTGCCAGTAGTCTCTCTAGCGGGAGGGCCAAAAATGAGCAGTTCTTC
>TRBJ1-2|-|13|few|TRBV5-1
CASSLSGLYGYTF
TGCGCCAGCAGCTTGTCGGGGTTATATGGCTACACCTTC
>TRBJ2-4|TRBD1|11|-|TRBV29-1
CSVRTGNIQYF
TGCAGCGTCCGGACAGGAAACATTCAGTACTTC
>TRBJ1-1|-|13|-|TRBV6-6
CASSYPPDTEAFF
TGTGCCAGCAGTTACCCCCCCGACACTGAAGCTTTCTTT
>TRBJ1-5|-|14|-|TRBV2
CASKADSGNQPQHF
TGTGCCAGCAAAGCGGACAGTGGCAATCAGCCCCAGCATTTT
>TRBJ2-4|TRBD2|16|-|TRBV4-1
CASNWGGWEAKNIQYF
TGCGCCAGCAACTGGGGGGGTTGGGAGGCCAAAAACATTCAGTACTTC
>TRBJ2-7|TRBD2|15|few|TRBV6-1
CASSDGLVLLYEQYF
TGTGCCAGCAGTGACGGACTAGTCCTCCTCTACGAGCAGTACTTC
>TRBJ1-2|TRBD1|14|-|TRBV7-9
CASSSWGTAYGYTF
TGTGCCAGCAGCTCCTGGGGGACAGCCTATGGCTACACCTTC
>TRBJ2-1|TRBD2|17|-|TRBV6-1
CASSEDGGGRPYNEQFF
TGTGCCAGCAGTGAGGATGGTGGCGGGAGGCCCTACAATGAGCAGTTCTTC
>TRBJ2-1|-|12|few|TRBV2
CASSEGLWEQFF
TGTGCCAGCAGTGAGGGGCTCTGGGAGCAGTTCTTC
>TRBJ2-7|-|13|few|TRBV18
CASSLSAGYEQYF
TGTGCCAGCTCACTCTCGGCCGGGTATGAGCAGTACTTC